Many counts were recorded for the clone carrying this TCR beta chain. The CDR3 spans 13 residues. CDR1 and CDR2 from the germline V gene are DFQATT and SNEGSKA (reference sequence). Trimming cost V 3 bases and J 3 bases, with 11 bases left between them. Full-length variable regions came from constant-region reverse primers plus semi-nested Nested Universal Primer A PCR. A single record per CDR3 protein comes from TCRdb applying MiXCR to the 5' RACE reads. Among nearly 55,000 distinct CDR3 sequences listed, about 24% were seen once. The receptor was isolated from a female donor with breast cancer. The chain joins TRBV20-1 to TRBJ1-2, with D tentatively TRBD1 (6 bases). What was sequenced was tumor-infiltrating naive CD4+ T cells sorted from the breast tumor. The subset was: naive CD4+ T cells, CD4+CD45RA+CD25-. Here the CDR3 DNA reads TGCAGTGCTAGTCCGGGGGGCCACTATGGCTACACCTTC. The encoded protein is CSASPGGHYGYTF.